The present T cell receptor beta chain was sequenced within a study of vaccination effects on CD4 cells after COVID-19 (dated by TCRdb to about 2022). Regarding the research as a whole: Two doses of either the BNT162b2 or the mRNA-1273 mRNA SARS-CoV-2 vaccine were administered to participants. Pre-vaccine samples were collected from two convalescent patients 16 days and one week before the first dose, corresponding to 142 and 148 days after COVID-19 diagnosis. SARS-CoV-2 spike-specific CD4+ TCR repertoires from before and after mRNA vaccination were compared in COVID-19 convalescent patients and in infection-naive vaccine recipients. The full study included around ten COVID-19 convalescent patients and a handful of SARS-CoV-2-naive healthy vaccine recipients. Cultures from other donors in the study were sequenced using the Oncomine TCR Beta short-read assay on an Illumina iSeq 100.

In regard to this clone: Which antigen it targets is not known. The junction and the germline gene differ at one end; a read error may be behind it.

Per the germline V gene (reference sequence), SSHAT is the CDR1 and FNYEAQ is the CDR2. Its CDR3 holds 14 amino acids, cysteine through phenylalanine. Of all the DNA, just the CDR3 is kept, 42 bases in frame from base 1. The ViraFEST assay stimulated PBMC with viral peptide pools and then used TCR sequencing to identify antigen-specific CD4+ T cell clonotypes by expansion. After more than 9 days of culture, CD4+ T cells were isolated with the EasySep CD4+ T cell isolation kit. PCR-confirmed SARS-CoV-2 infection had occurred in convalescent patients between March and December 2020, before the Alpha, Beta and Delta variants emerged in the United States. Some 2 million PBMC per well were cultured in IMDM with roughly 5% human AB serum, 8.5 to 10 IU/ml IL-2 and gentamicin, plus 10 ug/ml peptides. For the negative control culture condition, an HIV-1 Nef peptide pool was used. Half of the culture medium was replaced with fresh IL-2-containing medium on days 3 and 7. Unless noted otherwise, every peptide stimulation condition was grown in triplicate wells. PBMC were separated from whole blood using Ficoll-Paque Plus gradient centrifugation and were then either cryopreserved at -140C or used fresh. The QIAamp micro DNA kit was used to extract genomic DNA from the cultured CD4+ T cells.

What the research found in general, with its limitations: Marked clonal contraction was observed in both infection-induced and vaccine-induced clones at late post-vaccination timepoints, consistent with waning T cell responses. Among convalescent patients, the spike-reactive repertoire after vaccination was made up mainly of new vaccine-induced clones that were largely distinct from the clones induced by infection. The study was limited by a small number of convalescent patients, and early post-infection timepoints were lacking.

Receptors were amplified or captured by the immunoSEQ multiplex PCR assay. DNA from the cultured and isolated CD4+ T cells underwent TCR beta CDR3 sequencing. Per the authors' processing: The analysis removed non-productive TCR sequences, trimmed reads to the CDR3 region, and retained only CDR3s that were 7 or more amino acids long. Antigen-specific clonotypes were identified with the MANAFEST web app by comparing expansion in peptide wells against reference cultures. Positive clones required FDR<0.05 expansion versus reference and all other wells, odds ratio above 5, and frequency above 0.1% in two replicate wells. A clonotype was defined as cross-reactive if the clonotype was significantly expanded both in SARS-CoV-2 spike wells and in at least one common cold coronavirus spike condition. CDR3 similarity was assessed by Levenshtein distance with the stringdist R package, and unrooted trees were built with ape in R 3.6.1. TCRdb provides this immuneACCESS table in a form limited to in-frame rearrangements. Some clones are lacking; in checked studies, under half of them reflect an unresolved V gene, and why the rest are absent is not known. The D gene and trimming were derived from the DNA, and the V and J assignments and clone size from that table. This sample gives around 75,000 clones in total; over 65% of them show up just once. Under 6% of the sample belongs to the ten largest clones.

The receptor was isolated from a human donor who had a prior SARS-CoV-2 infection. The material sequenced was CD4+ T cells from PBMCs cultured with HIV peptides, taken before COVID-19 vaccination. Sample cell subset or site, as interpreted from the label and publication: HIV-1 Nef peptide pool negative control/reference culture. The chain uses TRBV7-7 and TRBJ2-5, with TRBD2 identical over 7 junction bases. The base sequence is TGTGCTAGCAGTAGCGGGCCCCGGCTGGGGACCCAGTACTTC. This encodes CASSSGPRLGTQYF. Outside the CDR3, residues come from the reference TRBV7-7 and TRBJ2-5 proteins, so the full variable domain is: GAGVSQSPRYKVTKRGQDVTLRCDPISSHATLYWYQQALGQGPEFLTYFNYEAQPDKSGLPSDRFSAERPEGSISTLTIQRTEQRDSAMYRCASSSGPRLGTQYFGPGTRLLVL.